This T cell receptor beta chain was sequenced for a study of cytomegalovirus exposure and HLA in healthy donors. The study, taken as a whole, reports: Sequencing depth roughly uniform across donors was assumed in presence/absence analyses.

Primers included in the PCR were 60 Vbeta and 13 Jbeta primers. Here immunoSEQ multiplex PCR was the method, and the copy in TCRdb shows in-frame clones only, minus some. The sample lists 200,000 or so clones, roughly 83% occurring once. The CDR3 is 15 amino acids. The germline V gene encodes CDR1 SGDLS and CDR2 YYNGEE. The ends were cut back, 0 bases at V and 9 bases at J, with 16 bases in the middle. Note on this clone: Its antigen is not known.

The sequenced sample was PBMCs. This sequence originates from a boy between 2 and 10 years old in good health and CMV-seronegative. The chain is built from TRBV9 and TRBJ2-1; a possible D gene is TRBD2 (5 bases). The CDR3 DNA sequence: TGTGCCAGCAGCGTAGAATACCGCGGGTTGGGTGAGCAGTTCTTC. Amino acid sequence: CASSVEYRGLGEQFF.